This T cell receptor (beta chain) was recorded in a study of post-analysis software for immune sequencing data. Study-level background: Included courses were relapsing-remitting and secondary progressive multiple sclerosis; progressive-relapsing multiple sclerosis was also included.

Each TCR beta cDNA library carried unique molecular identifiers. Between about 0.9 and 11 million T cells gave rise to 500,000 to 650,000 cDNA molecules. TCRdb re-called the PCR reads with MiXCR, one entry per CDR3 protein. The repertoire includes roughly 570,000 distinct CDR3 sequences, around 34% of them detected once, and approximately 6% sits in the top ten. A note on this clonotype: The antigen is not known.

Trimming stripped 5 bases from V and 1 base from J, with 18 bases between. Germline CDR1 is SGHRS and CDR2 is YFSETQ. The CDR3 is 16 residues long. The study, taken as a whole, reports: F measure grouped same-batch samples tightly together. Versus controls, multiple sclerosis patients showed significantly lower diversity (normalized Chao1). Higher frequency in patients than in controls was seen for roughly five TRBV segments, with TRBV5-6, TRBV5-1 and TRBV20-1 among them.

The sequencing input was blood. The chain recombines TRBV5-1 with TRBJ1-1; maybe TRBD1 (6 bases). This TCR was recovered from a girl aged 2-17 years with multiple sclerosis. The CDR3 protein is CASSRGLQGRNTEAFF. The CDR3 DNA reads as TGCGCCAGCAGTCGCGGACTCCAGGGGCGGAACACTGAAGCTTTCTTT.